These T cell receptor beta chains were read from a single sample in a study of OX40 agonist ivuxolimab in advanced cancers. Sequencing was performed with immunoSEQ multiplex PCR; in TCRdb, only in-frame clones are kept and a portion is missing. Of 60,000 to 85,000 clones listed, roughly 91% are singletons. The sample in question was CD4+ or CD8+ T cells sorted from blood, obtained in a trial of the OX40 agonist ivuxolimab. All receptors derive from an adult with an advanced solid tumor such as melanoma, head and neck, liver or kidney cancer. Each CDR3 is given with its conserved first and last residue. Clone size, where shown, is once, few, many, or a class for clones that have expanded.

abundance	v_gene	j_gene	CDR3aa
-	TRBV28	TRBJ1-2	CASRLQRTNYGYTF
-	TRBV5-4	TRBJ1-1	CASSADRGNVAFF
-	TRBV4-2	TRBJ1-2	CASSLGAENYGYTF
-	TRBV19	TRBJ1-5	CASKGGTARNQPQHF
few	TRBV29-1	TRBJ1-1	CSVEGREELGFF
-	TRBV10-3	TRBJ1-1	CAINSGDTEAFF
-	TRBV7-9	TRBJ2-7	CASSLRTNYEQYF
-	TRBV30	TRBJ1-5	CAWNPALKGARSNQPQHF
-	TRBV5-1	TRBJ1-3	CASSLEPAGNTIYF
-	TRBV30	TRBJ2-2	CARDRGLMNTGELFF
-	TRBV27	TRBJ1-2	CASSLGGQQGYTF
-	TRBV9	TRBJ2-1	CASSPLRGRGSYNEQFF
-	TRBV18	TRBJ2-1	CASSQERIEQFF
-	TRBV6-1	TRBJ2-7	CASSEWGSSHEQYF
-	TRBV5-5	TRBJ1-3	CASSLWLTRSNSGNTIYF
-	TRBV2	TRBJ2-5	CASSVNRQETQYF
-	TRBV2	TRBJ1-5	CASSEGLQPQHF
few	TRBV5-1	TRBJ1-2	CASSSTTGDGYTF
-	TRBV28	TRBJ2-3	CASSLGWRGGDTQYF
many	TRBV29-1	TRBJ1-2	CSVAGSYGYTF
-	TRBV19	TRBJ1-2	CATKTPGGQGDYGYTF
-	TRBV5-1	TRBJ1-2	CASRQMANYGYTF
-	TRBV2	TRBJ2-5	CASSRDRVQETQYF
-	TRBV19	TRBJ1-1	CASFSLGTEAFF
-	TRBV5-1	TRBJ2-5	CASSLSGAQETQYF
once	TRBV28	TRBJ1-2	CASSLQTVYGYTF
few	TRBV5-1	TRBJ2-2	CASSPIVGTGLTGELFF
-	TRBV6-4	TRBJ1-6	CASSDLAGASPLHF
-	TRBV21-1	TRBJ1-5	CASSKEMGLAIYSNQPQHF
-	TRBV5-5	TRBJ1-2	CASTRDTTNYGYTF
-	TRBV7-2	TRBJ2-1	CASSPDRGRNEQFF
-	TRBV7-2	TRBJ2-7	CASSFIRSSYEQYF
once	TRBV28	TRBJ1-1	CASSPRGLGTEAFF
once	TRBV6-5	TRBJ2-5	CASSLSRGQETQYF
-	TRBV4-2	TRBJ1-1	CASSQVKGYTEAFF
-	TRBV27	TRBJ1-1	CASSLGLGAGALWMNTEAFF
-	TRBV4-2	TRBJ1-3	CASSQDNIVAGNTIYF
-	TRBV6-5	TRBJ2-5	CASSLLAGGPAQTQYF
-	TRBV5-1	TRBJ2-2	CASSPRQGRDGELFF
few	TRBV7-2	TRBJ2-7	CASSLTTGTAYEQYF
-	TRBV21-1	TRBJ2-6	CASNLPGANVLTF
few	TRBV2	TRBJ1-2	CASSTEGRASGYTF
-	TRBV7-2	TRBJ2-2	CASTCWDAPNTGELFF
once	TRBV7-2	TRBJ2-7	CASSSPGYEQYF
-	TRBV7-9	-	CASSFVGGYEQYF
-	TRBV5-1	TRBJ1-2	CASSPGTGGVLRYGYTF
-	TRBV19	TRBJ1-5	CASSIDRGQPQHF
-	TRBV15	TRBJ2-5	CATSRNNQREVGETQYF
-	TRBV19	TRBJ2-1	CASSMQGGYNEQFF
-	TRBV7-9	TRBJ1-5	CASSLARGGFSNQPQHF
-	TRBV18	TRBJ2-5	CASSPQGGPGTQYF
few	TRBV5-1	TRBJ1-5	CASKRESGGTQPQHF
-	TRBV5-1	TRBJ1-2	CASSLDGTSTGAGYTF
-	TRBV28	TRBJ2-1	CASSSTAYFSFNEQFF
-	TRBV19	TRBJ1-1	CASSIDPRSGITEAFF
-	TRBV11-2	TRBJ1-3	CASSFGDSGNTIYF